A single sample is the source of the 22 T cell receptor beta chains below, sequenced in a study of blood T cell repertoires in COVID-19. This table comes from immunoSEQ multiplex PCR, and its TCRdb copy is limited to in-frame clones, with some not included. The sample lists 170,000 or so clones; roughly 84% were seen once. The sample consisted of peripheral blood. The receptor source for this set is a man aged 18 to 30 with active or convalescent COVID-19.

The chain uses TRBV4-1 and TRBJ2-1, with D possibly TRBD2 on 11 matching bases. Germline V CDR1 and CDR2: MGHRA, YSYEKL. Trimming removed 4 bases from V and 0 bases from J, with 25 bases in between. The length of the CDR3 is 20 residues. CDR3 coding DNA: TGCGCCAGCAGCCCGACAGGGGGCCGTAGCGGGAGGGCCTCCTACAATGAGCAGTTCTTC. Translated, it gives CASSPTGGRSGRASYNEQFF.

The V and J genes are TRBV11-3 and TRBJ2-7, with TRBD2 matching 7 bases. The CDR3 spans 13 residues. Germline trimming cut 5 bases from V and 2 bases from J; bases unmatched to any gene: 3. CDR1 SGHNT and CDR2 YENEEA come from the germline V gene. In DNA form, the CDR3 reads TGTGCCAGCAGCATCGGACTAGCCTACGAGCAGTACTTC. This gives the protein CASSIGLAYEQYF.

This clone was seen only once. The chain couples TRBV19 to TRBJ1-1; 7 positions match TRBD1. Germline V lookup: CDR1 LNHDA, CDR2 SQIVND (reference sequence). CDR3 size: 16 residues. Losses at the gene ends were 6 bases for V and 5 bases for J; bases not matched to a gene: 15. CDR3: CASSPALYRGYTEAFF. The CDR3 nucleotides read TGTGCCAGTAGCCCAGCCCTCTACAGGGGATATACTGAAGCTTTCTTT.

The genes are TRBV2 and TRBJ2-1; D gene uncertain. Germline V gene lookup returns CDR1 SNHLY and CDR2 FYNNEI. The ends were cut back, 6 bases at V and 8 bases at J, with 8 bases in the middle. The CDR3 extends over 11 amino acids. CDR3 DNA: TGTGCCAGCAGCCCCGTTTATGAGCAGTTCTTC. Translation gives CASSPVYEQFF.

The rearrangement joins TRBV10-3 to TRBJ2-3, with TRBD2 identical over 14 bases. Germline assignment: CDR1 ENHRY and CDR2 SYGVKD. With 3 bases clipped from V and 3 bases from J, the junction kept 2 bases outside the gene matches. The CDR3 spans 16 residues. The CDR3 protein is CAISDGLAGGTDTQYF. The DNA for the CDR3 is TGTGCCATCAGTGACGGACTAGCGGGGGGTACAGATACGCAGTATTTT.

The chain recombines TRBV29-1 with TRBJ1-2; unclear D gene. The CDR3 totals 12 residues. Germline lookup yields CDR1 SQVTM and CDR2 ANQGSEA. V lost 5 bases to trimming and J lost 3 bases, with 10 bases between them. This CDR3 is CSVYGVDYGYTF. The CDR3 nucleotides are TGCAGCGTTTACGGGGTAGACTATGGCTACACCTTC.

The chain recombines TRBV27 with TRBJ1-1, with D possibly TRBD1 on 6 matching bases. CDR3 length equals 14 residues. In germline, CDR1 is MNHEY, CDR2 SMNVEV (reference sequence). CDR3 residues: CATHRAGMNTEAFF. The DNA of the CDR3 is TGTGCTACCCACAGGGCCGGAATGAACACTGAAGCTTTCTTT.

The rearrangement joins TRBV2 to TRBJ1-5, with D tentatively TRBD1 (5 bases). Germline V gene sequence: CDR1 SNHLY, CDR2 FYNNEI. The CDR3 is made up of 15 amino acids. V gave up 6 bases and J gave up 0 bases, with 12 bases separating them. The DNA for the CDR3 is TGTGCCAGCAGACAACAGGATCATAGCAATCAGCCCCAGCATTTT. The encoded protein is CASRQQDHSNQPQHF.

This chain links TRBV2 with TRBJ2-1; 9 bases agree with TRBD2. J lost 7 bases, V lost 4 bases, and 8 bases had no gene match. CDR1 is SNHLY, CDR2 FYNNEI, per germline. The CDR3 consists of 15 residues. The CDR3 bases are TGTGCCAGCAGTGTCGGTAGCGGGAGAGGGAATGAGCAGTTCTTC. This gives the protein CASSVGSGRGNEQFF.

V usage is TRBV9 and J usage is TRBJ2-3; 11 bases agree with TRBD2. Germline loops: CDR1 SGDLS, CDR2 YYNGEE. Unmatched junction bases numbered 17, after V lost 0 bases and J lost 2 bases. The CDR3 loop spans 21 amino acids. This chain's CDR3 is CASSVEVSVVAGGPDTDTQYF. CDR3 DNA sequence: TGTGCCAGCAGCGTAGAGGTGTCGGTAGTAGCGGGAGGGCCGGACACAGATACGCAGTATTTT.

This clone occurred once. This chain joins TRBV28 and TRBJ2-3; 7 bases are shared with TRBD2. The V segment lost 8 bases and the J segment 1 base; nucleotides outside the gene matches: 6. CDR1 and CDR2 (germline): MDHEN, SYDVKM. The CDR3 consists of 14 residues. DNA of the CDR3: TGTGCCAGCCCGGGACTACTTTGCACAGATACGCAGTATTTT. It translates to CASPGLLCTDTQYF. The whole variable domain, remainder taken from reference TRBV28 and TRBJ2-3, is DVKVTQSSRYLVKRTGEKVFLECVQDMDHENMFWYRQDPGLGLRLIYFSYDVKMKEKGDIPEGYSVSREKKERFSLILESASTNQTSMYLCASPGLLCTDTQYFGPGTRLTVL.

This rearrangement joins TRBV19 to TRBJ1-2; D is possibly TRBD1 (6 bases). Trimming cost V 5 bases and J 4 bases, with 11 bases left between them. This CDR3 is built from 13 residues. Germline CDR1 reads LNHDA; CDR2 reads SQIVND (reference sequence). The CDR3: CASSLGAGYGYTF. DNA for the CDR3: TGTGCCAGTAGTTTGGGGGCTGGCTATGGCTACACCTTC.

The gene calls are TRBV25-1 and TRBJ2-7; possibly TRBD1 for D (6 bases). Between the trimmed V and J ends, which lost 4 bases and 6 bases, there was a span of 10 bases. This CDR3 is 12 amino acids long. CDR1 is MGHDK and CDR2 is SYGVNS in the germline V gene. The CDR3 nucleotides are TGTGCCAGCAGTGCCACAGGGTCCGAGCAGTACTTC. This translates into CASSATGSEQYF.

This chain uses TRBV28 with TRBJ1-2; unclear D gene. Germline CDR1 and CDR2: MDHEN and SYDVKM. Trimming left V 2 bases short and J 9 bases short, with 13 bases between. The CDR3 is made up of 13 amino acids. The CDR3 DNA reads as TGTGCCAGCAGTTTAACCGGGTCTGGTAGCTACACCTTC. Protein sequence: CASSLTGSGSYTF.

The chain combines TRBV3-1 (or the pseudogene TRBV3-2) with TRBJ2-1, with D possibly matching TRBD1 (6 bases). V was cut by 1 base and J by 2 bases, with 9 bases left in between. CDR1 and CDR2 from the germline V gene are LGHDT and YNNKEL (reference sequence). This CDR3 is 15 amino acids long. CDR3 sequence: CASSQGGTTYNEQFF. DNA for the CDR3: TGTGCCAGCAGCCAAGGGGGGACAACCTACAATGAGCAGTTCTTC.

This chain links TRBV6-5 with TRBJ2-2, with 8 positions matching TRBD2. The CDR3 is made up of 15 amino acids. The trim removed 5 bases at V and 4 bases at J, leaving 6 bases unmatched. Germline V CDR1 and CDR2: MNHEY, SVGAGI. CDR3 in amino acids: CASSMTSAGTGELFF. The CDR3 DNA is TGTGCCAGCAGTATGACTAGCGCCGGCACCGGGGAGCTGTTTTTT.

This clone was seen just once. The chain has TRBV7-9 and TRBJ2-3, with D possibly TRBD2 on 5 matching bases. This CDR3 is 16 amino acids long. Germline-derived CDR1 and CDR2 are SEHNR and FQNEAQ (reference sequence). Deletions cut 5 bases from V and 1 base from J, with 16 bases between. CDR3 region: CASSRGNAGGTDTQYF. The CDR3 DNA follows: TGTGCCAGCAGCCGCGGTAATGCGGGCGGCACAGATACGCAGTATTTT.

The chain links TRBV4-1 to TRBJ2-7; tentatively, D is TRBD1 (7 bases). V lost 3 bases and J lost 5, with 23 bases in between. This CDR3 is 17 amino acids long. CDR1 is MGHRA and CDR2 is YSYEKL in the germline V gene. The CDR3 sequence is CASSQFPPGQGGNEQYF. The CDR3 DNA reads TGCGCCAGCAGCCAGTTCCCCCCGGGTCAGGGGGGTAACGAGCAGTACTTC.

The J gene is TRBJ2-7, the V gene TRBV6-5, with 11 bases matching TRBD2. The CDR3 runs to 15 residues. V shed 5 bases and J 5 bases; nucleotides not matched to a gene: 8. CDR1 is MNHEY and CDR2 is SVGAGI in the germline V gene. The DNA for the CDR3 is TGTGCCAGCAGTCCTCTAGCGGGAGGTTCGCACGAGCAGTACTTC. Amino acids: CASSPLAGGSHEQYF.

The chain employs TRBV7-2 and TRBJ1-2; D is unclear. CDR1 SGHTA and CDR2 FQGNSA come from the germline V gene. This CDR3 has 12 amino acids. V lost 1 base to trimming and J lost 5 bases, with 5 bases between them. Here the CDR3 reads CASSLGVYGYTF. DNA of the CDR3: TGTGCCAGCAGCTTAGGAGTTTATGGCTACACCTTC.

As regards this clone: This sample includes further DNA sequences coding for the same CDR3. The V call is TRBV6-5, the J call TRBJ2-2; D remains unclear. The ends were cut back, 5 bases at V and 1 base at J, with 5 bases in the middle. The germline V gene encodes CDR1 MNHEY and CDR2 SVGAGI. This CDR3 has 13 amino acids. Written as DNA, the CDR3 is TGTGCCAGCAGTACCGGGAACACCGGGGAGCTGTTTTTT. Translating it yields CASSTGNTGELFF.

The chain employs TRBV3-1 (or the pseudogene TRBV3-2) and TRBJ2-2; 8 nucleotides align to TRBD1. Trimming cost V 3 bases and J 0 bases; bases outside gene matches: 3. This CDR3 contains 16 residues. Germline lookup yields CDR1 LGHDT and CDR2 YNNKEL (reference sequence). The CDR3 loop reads CASSQRQGSNTGELFF. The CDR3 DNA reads TGTGCCAGCAGCCAGCGACAGGGGTCGAACACCGGGGAGCTGTTTTTT.